Below, 14 T cell receptor beta chains from the same sample are listed, as sequenced in a study of T cell repertoires in cytomegalovirus infection. These receptors' antigens are unknown. TCRdb processed the reads anew with MiXCR; each CDR3 protein has one entry. Of about half a million distinct CDR3 sequences detected, around 30% appear once; the ten largest clones hold about a sixth. Sequenced material: cultured PBMCs, taken from culture after CMV antigen stimulation. The receptors here all came from a human donor in good health (CMV status not recorded). Some clones in this sample may be carry-over from other donors' samples.

This chain uses TRBV6-2 or TRBV6-3 with TRBJ2-7; tentative D call: TRBD1 (5 bases). Germline V gene sequence: CDR1 MNHEY, CDR2 SVGEGT. This CDR3 region has 14 residues. Trimming shortened V by 2 bases and J by 0 bases, and 8 bases separated the two germline ends. The CDR3 is CASSYRGDSYEQYF. Here the CDR3 DNA reads TGTGCCAGCAGTTACAGGGGTGACTCCTACGAGCAGTACTTC.

J is TRBJ1-2 and V is TRBV20-1; maybe TRBD1 (5 bases). Germline values: CDR1 DFQATT, CDR2 SNEGSKA (reference sequence). This CDR3 spans 12 amino acids. Trimming pared 6 bases from V and 6 bases from J, leaving 14 bases between. CDR3 coding DNA: TGCAGTGCCCAAGACAGAAGAAATGGCTACACCTTC. Protein sequence: CSAQDRRNGYTF.

This clonotype was observed many times. The rearrangement links TRBV7-2 to TRBJ1-1; TRBD1 agrees at 9 bases. J lost 6 bases, V lost 3 bases, and 8 bases had no gene match. Germline CDR1 and CDR2: SGHTA and FQGNSA. CDR3 size: 15 residues. This CDR3 is CASSFLTGGVAEAFF. The CDR3 DNA reads TGTGCCAGCAGCTTCCTGACAGGGGGAGTCGCTGAAGCTTTCTTT.

This clonotype was counted only a few times. In DNA, the CDR3 is TGTGCCAGCAGCTTGCTGCCGCGCCTGAGCTCCTACAATGAGCAGTTCTTC. The encoded protein is CASSLLPRLSSYNEQFF. The rearrangement links TRBV5-6 to TRBJ2-1, with D unresolved. Trimming removed 1 base at V and 0 bases at J, with 14 bases between. Germline V gene sequence: CDR1 SGHDT, CDR2 YYEEEE. The CDR3 sequence is 17 residues long.

This clonotype was observed a few times. The chain employs TRBV12-3 or TRBV12-4 and TRBJ2-5; 7 nucleotides match TRBD2. V dropped 1 base and J dropped 4; count of bases not matched to a gene: 6. There are 15 residues in the CDR3. The CDR3 DNA reads as TGTGCCAGCAGTTTAGGACTAGCCTCGGTAGAGACCCAGTACTTC. Translating gives CASSLGLASVETQYF.

This clonotype turned up a few times. The gene calls are TRBV4-1 and TRBJ2-1; no clear D gene. The CDR3 sequence is 16 residues long. Looked up from germline, CDR1 is MGHRA and CDR2 is YSYEKL. V was trimmed by 1 base and J by 9 bases, leaving 19 bases between them. The CDR3 spells CASSQVRSNIGVEQFF. The CDR3 bases are TGCGCCAGCAGCCAAGTTCGATCTAATATCGGTGTTGAGCAGTTCTTC.

The chain combines TRBV7-9 with TRBJ1-3; no definite D call. Trimming left V 0 bases short and J 0 bases short, with 9 bases between. Germline CDR1 and CDR2: SEHNR and FQNEAQ (reference sequence). The CDR3 consists of 16 residues. Here the CDR3 DNA reads TGTGCCAGCAGCTTAGCGCGCGCGAGCTCTGGAAACACCATATATTTT. Residues: CASSLARASSGNTIYF.

The chain uses TRBV27 and TRBJ2-1; D gene unclear. Trimming removed 7 bases at V and 7 bases at J, with 20 bases between. The length of the CDR3 is 15 residues. In germline, CDR1 is MNHEY, CDR2 SMNVEV (reference sequence). CDR3 loop: CASTYRTPGPNEQFF. In nucleotides, the CDR3 is TGTGCCAGCACCTATCGAACCCCGGGCCCAAATGAGCAGTTCTTC.

The count of this clonotype is one. J is TRBJ2-4 and V is TRBV7-9; D unclear. CDR3 length: 15 amino acids. Trimming cost V 4 bases and J 5 bases, with 15 bases left between them. Germline values: CDR1 SEHNR, CDR2 FQNEAQ (reference sequence). CDR3 coding DNA: TGTGCCAGCAGCTCCGGTCCCCCTGGGGAAAACATTCAGTACTTC. This translates into CASSSGPPGENIQYF.

The V call is TRBV7-2, the J call TRBJ2-1; the match to TRBD2 covers 15 bases. Germline trimming cut 4 bases from V and 4 bases from J; bases unmatched to any gene: 8. This CDR3 is 18 amino acids long. Germline CDR1 and CDR2: SGHTA and FQGNSA. The CDR3 nucleotides read TGTGCCAGCAGCTCGGGACTAGCGGGAGGAGGGAATTACAATGAGCAGTTCTTC. Translating gives CASSSGLAGGGNYNEQFF. The variable domain in full, completed from reference TRBV7-2 and TRBJ2-1, reads GAGVSQSPSNKVTEKGKDVELRCDPISGHTALYWYRQSLGQGLEFLIYFQGNSAPDKSGLPSDRFSAERTGGSVSTLTIQRTQQEDSAVYLCASSSGLAGGGNYNEQFFGPGTRLTVL.

Concerning this clonotype itself: This sequence may be a read error, since a much larger clone differs from it by one base. This chain joins TRBV6-6 and TRBJ2-5; tentatively, D is TRBD1 or TRBD2 (5 bases each). The CDR3 is 15 residues long. CDR1 MNHNY and CDR2 SVGAGI come from the germline V gene (reference sequence). CDR3 region: CASRWGPLYQETEYF. CDR3 DNA sequence: TGTGCCAGCCGTTGGGGACCACTGTACCAAGAGACCGAGTACTTC.

This clonotype was picked up a small number of times. The chain couples TRBV30 to TRBJ2-7, with a tentative D call TRBD1 (5 bases). Trimming shortened V by 2 bases and J by 0 bases, and 5 bases separated the two germline ends. In germline, CDR1 is GTSNPN, CDR2 SVGIG (reference sequence). The CDR3 is 12 amino acids. CDR3 amino acids: CAWSRGSYEQYF. DNA for the CDR3: TGTGCCTGGAGTAGGGGCTCCTACGAGCAGTACTTC.

This clonotype was seen a handful of times. The genes are TRBV7-6 and TRBJ2-3; TRBD2 aligns across 14 bases. Germline loops: CDR1 SGHVS, CDR2 FNYEAQ. V lost 5 bases to trimming and J lost 8 bases; unmatched junction nucleotides: 9. This CDR3 has 16 residues. The CDR3 nucleotides are TGTGCCAGCAGCCCTGGGACTAGCGGGAGACAGGGTACGCAGTATTTT. Residues: CASSPGTSGRQGTQYF.

The chain recombines TRBV11-2 with TRBJ1-1; TRBD1 matches at 8 bases. V was clipped by 0 bases and J by 4 bases; unmatched bases: 10. CDR3 length: 17 residues. Germline V gives CDR1 SGHAT, CDR2 FQNNGV. CDR3 sequence reads: CASSLDLRTGLGTEAFF. As DNA, the CDR3 is TGTGCCAGCAGCTTAGATCTACGGACAGGGCTGGGCACTGAAGCTTTCTTT.